The sequence of this T cell receptor (beta chain) was determined in a study of vaccination effects on CD4 cells after COVID-19. Only in-frame clones appear in the TCRdb table, and some are missing; sequencing was by immunoSEQ multiplex PCR. The data contain about 32,000 clones, 72% of them singletons. A word on this clone: The target antigen is unknown.

The ViraFEST assay expanded antigen-specific CD4+ T cells with viral peptide pools before sequencing. Upon completion of about 10 days in culture, CD4+ T cells were isolated. Participants got two doses of BNT162b2 or mRNA-1273 vaccine. Source: CD4+ T cells from PBMCs cultured with HCoV-229E spike peptides, taken after COVID-19 vaccination. This sequence originates from a human donor who received a COVID-19 vaccine.

CDR3 sequence reads: CASSLSGPGQYF. DNA for the CDR3: TGTGCCAGCAGTTTAAGCGGCCCTGGGCAGTACTTC. The V and J genes are TRBV28 and TRBJ2-7, with D possibly being TRBD2 (5 bases). Germline CDR1 MDHEN, CDR2 SYDVKM. CDR3 length: 12 residues. Trimming removed 2 bases from V and 9 bases from J, with 11 bases in between.